A single sample gave rise to the 29 T cell receptor beta chains below, sequenced in a study of blood T cell repertoires in COVID-19. Using immunoSEQ multiplex PCR, the repertoire was profiled, and TCRdb retains in-frame clones only, with some absent. The data hold hundreds of thousands of clones, with approximately 91% observed a single time. Specimen: peripheral blood. These receptor sequences come from a woman in her 70s with COVID-19, enrolled during active disease.

The chain has TRBV25-1 and TRBJ2-7; possible D gene TRBD2, 6 bases. Trimming removed 4 bases at V and 2 bases at J, with 18 bases between. From germline, CDR1 is MGHDK and CDR2 SYGVNS. The CDR3 has 16 residues. This chain's CDR3 is CASSALGSSDPYEQYF. The CDR3 DNA follows: TGTGCCAGCAGTGCCCTCGGGAGTTCGGATCCCTACGAGCAGTACTTC.

The J gene is TRBJ2-3, the V gene TRBV7-2; D is uncertain. This CDR3 spans 14 amino acids. V was pared by 5 bases and J by 2 bases, with 11 bases between. CDR1 is SGHTA and CDR2 is FQGNSA in the germline V gene. The CDR3 here is CASSRLLNTDTQYF. CDR3 bases: TGTGCCAGCAGCCGTCTCTTAAACACAGATACGCAGTATTTT.

The chain employs TRBV30 and TRBJ2-1; TRBD2 agrees at 10 bases. The germline V gene has CDR1 GTSNPN and CDR2 SVGIG (reference sequence). The CDR3 is 14 residues long. The V gene end was trimmed by 2 bases and the J gene end by 7 bases; junction bases not matched to a gene: 5. The CDR3 loop is CAWSQAGGRNEQFF. The CDR3 nucleotides are TGTGCCTGGAGTCAAGCGGGGGGGCGAAATGAGCAGTTCTTC.

The chain combines TRBV9 with TRBJ2-1, with 13 bases identical to TRBD2. The CDR3 has 21 residues. V shed 4 bases, J shed 7 bases, and the junction held 23 bases outside the gene matches. Germline V gene sequence: CDR1 SGDLS, CDR2 YYNGEE. The CDR3 DNA reads TGTGCCAGCAGCCAAATCGGCGTGGGGGGGACTAGCGGGGCTTCGGGAAATGAGCAGTTCTTC. Translated: CASSQIGVGGTSGASGNEQFF.

The rearrangement uses TRBV28 and TRBJ1-5; TRBD1 matches 7 bases. Losses at the gene ends were 5 bases for V and 3 bases for J; bases not matched to a gene: 7. The CDR3 contains 15 residues. Germline CDR1 is MDHEN and CDR2 is SYDVKM. In DNA form, the CDR3 reads TGTGCCAGCAGTGTCTTAGGGGGCGACAATCAGCCCCAGCATTTT. It yields the protein CASSVLGGDNQPQHF.

The chain carries TRBV28 and TRBJ2-5, with TRBD1 as a possible D gene (5 bases). Germline V gives CDR1 MDHEN, CDR2 SYDVKM. Trimming cost V 2 bases and J 3 bases, with 13 bases left between them. The CDR3 spans 15 residues. CDR3 sequence: CASSLLQGWEETQYF. CDR3 nucleotides: TGTGCCAGCAGTTTACTCCAGGGTTGGGAAGAGACCCAGTACTTC. The entire variable domain, with the rest obtained from reference TRBV28 and TRBJ2-5, is as follows: DVKVTQSSRYLVKRTGEKVFLECVQDMDHENMFWYRQDPGLGLRLIYFSYDVKMKEKGDIPEGYSVSREKKERFSLILESASTNQTSMYLCASSLLQGWEETQYFGPGTRLLVL.

The V gene is TRBV5-1, the J gene TRBJ2-3; maybe TRBD1 (6 bases). From germline, CDR1 is SGHRS and CDR2 YFSETQ. The V end lost 4 bases, the J end lost 1 base, and 10 bases lay between the germline ends. The CDR3 has 14 residues. CDR3 nucleotides: TGCGCCAGCAGCCCCCCAGGGGGCACAGATACGCAGTATTTT. The encoded protein is CASSPPGGTDTQYF.

V gene TRBV18 combines with J gene TRBJ1-2; 7 bases fit TRBD1. CDR3 length: 13 amino acids. Germline CDR1 is KGHSH and CDR2 is LQKENI. The V and J ends lost 3 bases and 7 bases, in that order; junction bases with no gene match: 5. The CDR3 DNA follows: TGTGCCAGCTCACCGGTGGACAGGTCTGGCTACACCTTC. Its translation is CASSPVDRSGYTF.

The V gene is TRBV6-1, the J gene TRBJ1-5; 9 bases map to TRBD1. Germline CDR1 MNHNS, CDR2 SASEGT. This CDR3 contains 15 residues. The trim removed 9 bases at V and 4 bases at J, leaving 10 bases unmatched. The CDR3 sequence is CASSHGQGQNQPQHF. The CDR3 DNA is TGTGCCAGTTCCCACGGACAGGGGCAGAATCAGCCCCAGCATTTT.

The V and J genes are TRBV19 and TRBJ1-6; D is possibly TRBD1 (6 bases). V was cut by 4 bases and J by 9 bases, with 13 bases left in between. The CDR3 consists of 14 residues. The germline V gene has CDR1 LNHDA and CDR2 SQIVND (reference sequence). CDR3 protein: CASSTDRLFSPLHF. The DNA for the CDR3 is TGTGCCAGTAGTACCGACAGGCTATTTTCACCCCTCCACTTT.

The chain uses TRBV2 and TRBJ1-1; 8 bases agree with TRBD1. Germline assignment: CDR1 SNHLY and CDR2 FYNNEI. The CDR3 has 13 amino acids. J gave up 11 bases and V 8 bases, and 13 bases lay outside the gene matches. The CDR3 region is CASLEGQGAFAFF. The DNA of the CDR3 is TGTGCCAGCCTTGAGGGGCAGGGGGCCTTTGCTTTCTTT.

CDR3 bases: TGTGCCAGCAGCCAAGGCGGGCGCTCCTCCTACGAGCAGTACTTC. Residues: CASSQGGRSSYEQYF. This rearrangement joins TRBV14 to TRBJ2-7, with D maybe TRBD2 (5 bases). CDR1 and CDR2 from the germline V gene are SGHDN and FVKESK. V gave up 1 base and J gave up 0 bases, with 10 bases separating them. The CDR3 is 15 residues long.

The V and J genes are TRBV19 and TRBJ1-5, with 7 bases aligning to TRBD1. J gave up 7 bases and V 5 bases, and 14 bases lay outside the gene matches. The CDR3 runs 16 residues. Germline V gene data show CDR1 as LNHDA and CDR2 as SQIVND (reference sequence). CDR3 protein: CASSRNRGAIGQPQHF. The CDR3 nucleotides read TGTGCCAGTAGTCGTAACAGGGGAGCGATAGGACAGCCCCAGCATTTT.

The chain joins TRBV9 to TRBJ2-5; 10 bases fit TRBD1. V was pared by 4 bases and J by 5 bases, with 5 bases of the junction left unmatched. The CDR3 is made up of 14 amino acids. Germline-derived CDR1 and CDR2 are SGDLS and YYNGEE. The chain's CDR3 is CASSPTGGRETQYF. In nucleotides, the CDR3 is TGTGCCAGCAGCCCGACAGGGGGCAGGGAGACCCAGTACTTC.

This chain links TRBV5-4 with TRBJ1-3; no clear D gene. The germline CDR1 and CDR2 sequences are SGHNT and YYREEE (reference sequence). The CDR3 has 12 residues. V was clipped by 4 bases and J by 1 base, with 3 bases between them. CDR3 sequence reads: CASSLSGNTIYF. DNA for the CDR3: TGTGCCAGCAGCCTATCTGGAAACACCATATATTTT.

The chain's CDR3 is CASRSSGGVDTQYF. The CDR3 nucleotides read TGTGCCAGCAGATCCAGCGGGGGGGTAGATACGCAGTATTTT. This chain connects TRBV7-2 to TRBJ2-3; 10 bases line up with TRBD2. The V gene end was trimmed by 6 bases and the J gene end by 5 bases; junction bases not matched to a gene: 5. CDR1 SGHTA and CDR2 FQGNSA come from the germline V gene. The CDR3 length is 14 residues.

The rearrangement uses TRBV7-3 and TRBJ2-4; the D gene is possibly TRBD2 (6 bases). The V gene lost 2 bases and the J gene lost 7 bases, with 12 bases spanning the gap. CDR3 size: 14 residues. Germline lookup yields CDR1 SGHTA and CDR2 FQGTGA. In DNA, the CDR3 is TGTGCCAGCAGCTTAGGGGTGGGGAGGAACATTCAGTACTTC. Translation: CASSLGVGRNIQYF.

The gene calls are TRBV2 and TRBJ2-6, with TRBD2 as a possible D gene (5 bases). The germline CDR1 and CDR2 sequences are SNHLY and FYNNEI. This CDR3 region has 16 residues. V lost 2 bases to trimming and J lost 0 bases, with 8 bases between them. The CDR3 DNA reads as TGTGCCAGCAGTGAATCGGGGTTCTCTGGGGCCAACGTCCTGACTTTC. It is translated as CASSESGFSGANVLTF.

The chain couples TRBV27 to TRBJ2-7, with TRBD1 identical over 8 bases. Germline-derived CDR1 and CDR2 are MNHEY and SMNVEV (reference sequence). CDR3 length equals 17 residues. Trimming at V came to 6 bases and at J to 4 bases, leaving 17 bases not matched to a gene. CDR3 bases: TGTGCCAGCAGCCTCAGAGGGACAGGATATTTGGCTTACGAGCAGTACTTC. Translating gives CASSLRGTGYLAYEQYF.

The J gene is TRBJ1-1, the V gene TRBV5-1, with a weak D call TRBD1 (5 bases). Germline V gene lookup returns CDR1 SGHRS and CDR2 YFSETQ. V was shortened by 0 bases and J by 2 bases, with 11 bases between the two germline ends. This CDR3 spans 15 amino acids. The CDR3 region is CASSLVLGGNTEAFF. The CDR3 bases are TGCGCCAGCAGCTTGGTGTTGGGGGGAAACACTGAAGCTTTCTTT. Combining the CDR3 with reference TRBV5-1 and TRBJ1-1 gives the whole variable domain KAGVTQTPRYLIKTRGQQVTLSCSPISGHRSVSWYQQTPGQGLQFLFEYFSETQRNKGNFPGRFSGRQFSNSRSEMNVSTLELGDSALYLCASSLVLGGNTEAFFGQGTRLTVV.

The rearrangement uses TRBV5-1 and TRBJ2-3, with D tentatively TRBD1 (6 bases). Germline CDR1 and CDR2: SGHRS and YFSETQ. This CDR3 region has 15 residues. The germline V and J ends were trimmed by 0 bases and 4 bases, with 12 bases remaining between them. CDR3 amino acids: CASSLGPQGPDTQYF. CDR3 in DNA: TGCGCCAGCAGCTTGGGACCCCAGGGGCCAGATACGCAGTATTTT.

The gene calls are TRBV24-1 and TRBJ1-1, with D tentatively TRBD1 (5 bases). Per germline, CDR1 KGHDR and CDR2 SFDVKD. The V and J ends lost 4 bases and 4 bases respectively, with 15 bases between them. This CDR3 has 15 amino acids. The CDR3 loop is CATSDPRAGSTEAFF. The CDR3 nucleotides read TGTGCCACCAGTGACCCCAGGGCGGGGAGCACTGAAGCTTTCTTT.

The chain links TRBV5-8 to TRBJ1-1; 8 nucleotides line up with TRBD1. With 3 bases clipped from V and 3 bases from J, the junction kept 7 bases outside the gene matches. The CDR3 loop spans 15 amino acids. Germline CDR1 reads SGHTS; CDR2 reads YDEGEE. Here the CDR3 reads CASSSHYRGDTEAFF. In nucleotides, the CDR3 is TGTGCCAGCAGCTCCCACTACAGGGGGGACACTGAAGCTTTCTTT.

The rearrangement links TRBV19 to TRBJ1-2; D remains unclear. This CDR3 spans 14 amino acids. V was clipped by 4 bases and J by 3 bases, with 12 bases between them. The germline V gene encodes CDR1 LNHDA and CDR2 SQIVND (reference sequence). The CDR3 DNA reads TGTGCCAGTAGTAGCTCCTGGCGGCACTATGGCTACACCTTC. Its translation: CASSSSWRHYGYTF.

This chain connects TRBV28 to TRBJ1-5; 10 bases fit TRBD1. V shed 8 bases, J shed 6 bases, and the junction held 4 bases outside the gene matches. The CDR3 has 13 amino acids. The germline gives CDR1 MDHEN, CDR2 SYDVKM. CDR3 sequence reads: CASGDRGGQPQHF. The DNA of the CDR3 is TGTGCCAGCGGGGACAGGGGTGGTCAGCCCCAGCATTTT.

This clone showed up just once. The chain is built from TRBV6-5 and TRBJ2-5; possible D gene TRBD1, 6 bases. Germline assignment: CDR1 MNHEY and CDR2 SVGAGI. Trimming left V 6 bases short and J 4 bases short, with 9 bases between. The CDR3 covers 12 residues. This CDR3 is CASRQGRETQYF. Written as DNA, the CDR3 is TGTGCCAGCAGGCAGGGGAGAGAGACCCAGTACTTC.

The rearrangement joins TRBV6-5 to TRBJ1-6; D not resolved. Germline V gene data show CDR1 as MNHEY and CDR2 as SVGAGI. There are 14 residues in the CDR3. CDR3 region: CVTSTQYYNSPLHF. The CDR3 DNA reads as TGTGTCACGAGCACCCAATACTATAATTCACCCCTCCACTTT.

V usage is TRBV19 and J usage is TRBJ2-7, with D perhaps TRBD1 (8 bases). Germline loops: CDR1 LNHDA, CDR2 SQIVND (reference sequence). The V end was cut by 3 bases, the J end by 3 bases, with 12 bases between. The CDR3 runs 14 residues. The CDR3 DNA follows: TGTGCCAGTAGTATGACAGGGGAGGGCTACGAGCAGTACTTC. Protein: CASSMTGEGYEQYF. Drawing the rest from reference TRBV19 and TRBJ2-7, the complete variable domain is DGGITQSPKYLFRKEGQNVTLSCEQNLNHDAMYWYRQDPGQGLRLIYYSQIVNDFQKGDIAEGYSVSREKKESFPLTVTSAQKNPTAFYLCASSMTGEGYEQYFGPGTRLTVT.

The chain joins TRBV14 to TRBJ2-1, with a tentative D call TRBD1 (6 bases). Germline-derived CDR1 and CDR2 are SGHDN and FVKESK. The V gene lost 1 base and the J gene lost 3 bases, with 13 bases spanning the gap. CDR3 length: 16 amino acids. In nucleotides, the CDR3 is TGTGCCAGCAGCCAAGCCAGGGGTCAAAGCTACAATGAGCAGTTCTTC. It codes for CASSQARGQSYNEQFF. The complete variable domain, with remaining parts taken from reference TRBV14 and TRBJ2-1, reads EAGVTQFPSHSVIEKGQTVTLRCDPISGHDNLYWYRRVMGKEIKFLLHFVKESKQDESGMPNNRFLAERTGGTYSTLKVQPAELEDSGVYFCASSQARGQSYNEQFFGPGTRLTVL.